These 5 T cell receptor beta chains originate from one sample sequenced in a study of blood T cell repertoires in COVID-19. Only in-frame clones appear in the TCRdb table, and some are missing; sequencing was by immunoSEQ multiplex PCR. This table has nearly 250,000 clones, around 88% appearing once. Sequenced input: PBMCs or T cells enriched from blood (not recorded which). All receptors come from a woman aged 45-59 years who had recovered from COVID-19.

The V and J genes are TRBV6-1 and TRBJ2-5, with 8 positions matching TRBD2. CDR1 is MNHNS, CDR2 SASEGT, per germline. Trimming at V came to 4 bases and at J to 5 bases, leaving 9 bases not matched to a gene. The CDR3 extends over 15 amino acids. CDR3 amino acids: CASSGAGGGLETQYF. DNA for the CDR3: TGTGCCAGCAGTGGAGCCGGCGGGGGGCTTGAGACCCAGTACTTC.

The rearrangement joins TRBV25-1 to TRBJ2-7; D gene ambiguous. Germline values: CDR1 MGHDK, CDR2 SYGVNS. The V gene lost 4 bases and the J gene lost 4 bases, with 11 bases spanning the gap. The CDR3 is made up of 13 amino acids. This chain's CDR3 is CASSVGARYEQYF. The DNA for the CDR3 is TGTGCCAGCAGTGTGGGTGCGAGGTACGAGCAGTACTTC.

The chain has TRBV30 and TRBJ2-7; 8 nucleotides align to TRBD2. The CDR3 is 14 residues long. The ends lost 3 bases at V and 1 base at J; junction bases unmatched: 5. CDR1 is GTSNPN and CDR2 is SVGIG in the germline V gene (reference sequence). The CDR3 nucleotides are TGTGCCTGGAGCGGGGGGGGCGAATCCTACGAGCAGTACTTC. Protein: CAWSGGGESYEQYF.

This chain joins TRBV7-3 and TRBJ1-1, with TRBD1 identical over 7 bases. The length of the CDR3 is 14 residues. CDR1 SGHTA and CDR2 FQGTGA come from the germline V gene. V lost 5 bases and J lost 1; bases outside the gene matches: 4. The CDR3 coding sequence is TGTGCCAGCAGCCTTGGGACAGAGAACACTGAAGCTTTCTTT. Protein sequence: CASSLGTENTEAFF.

The chain has TRBV5-1 and TRBJ1-6, with unresolved D. The V gene lost 0 bases and the J gene lost 10 bases, with 11 bases spanning the gap. CDR1 and CDR2 (germline): SGHRS, YFSETQ. This CDR3 is built from 14 residues. CDR3 nucleotides: TGCGCCAGCAGCTTGGAAAGGGAGGGATCACCCCTCCACTTT. As protein: CASSLEREGSPLHF. The whole variable domain, remainder taken from reference TRBV5-1 and TRBJ1-6, is KAGVTQTPRYLIKTRGQQVTLSCSPISGHRSVSWYQQTPGQGLQFLFEYFSETQRNKGNFPGRFSGRQFSNSRSEMNVSTLELGDSALYLCASSLEREGSPLHFGNGTRLTVT.